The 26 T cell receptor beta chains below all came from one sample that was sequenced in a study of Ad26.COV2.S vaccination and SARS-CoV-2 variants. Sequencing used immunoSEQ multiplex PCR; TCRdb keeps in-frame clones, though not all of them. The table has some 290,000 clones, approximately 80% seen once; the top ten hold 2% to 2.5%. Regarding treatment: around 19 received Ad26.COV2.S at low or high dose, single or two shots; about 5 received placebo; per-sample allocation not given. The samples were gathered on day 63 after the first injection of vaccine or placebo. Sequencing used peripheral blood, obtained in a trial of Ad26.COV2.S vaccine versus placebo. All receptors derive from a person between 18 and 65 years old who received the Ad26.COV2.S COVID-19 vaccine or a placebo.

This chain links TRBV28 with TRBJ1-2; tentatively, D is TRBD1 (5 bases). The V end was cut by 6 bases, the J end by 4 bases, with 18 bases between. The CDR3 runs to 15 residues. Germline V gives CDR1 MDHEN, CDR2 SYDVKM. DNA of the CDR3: TGTGCCAGCAGGGGGGGGAGGGCGTTGATCTATGGCTACACCTTC. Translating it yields CASRGGRALIYGYTF.

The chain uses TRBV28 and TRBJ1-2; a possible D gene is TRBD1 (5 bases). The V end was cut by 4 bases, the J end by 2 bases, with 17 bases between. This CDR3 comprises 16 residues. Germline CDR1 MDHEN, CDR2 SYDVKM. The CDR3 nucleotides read TGTGCCAGCAGTTCCCCCCGGGGGGGTGGCAACTATGGCTACACCTTC. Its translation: CASSSPRGGGNYGYTF.

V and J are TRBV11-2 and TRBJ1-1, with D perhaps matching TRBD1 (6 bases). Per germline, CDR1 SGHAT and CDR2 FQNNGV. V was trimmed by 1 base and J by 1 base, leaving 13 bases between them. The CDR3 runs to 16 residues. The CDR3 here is CASSLGLGRGNTEAFF. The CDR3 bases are TGTGCCAGCAGCTTAGGGCTAGGCAGGGGGAACACTGAAGCTTTCTTT. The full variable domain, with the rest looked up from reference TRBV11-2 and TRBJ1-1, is EAGVAQSPRYKIIEKRQSVAFWCNPISGHATLYWYQQILGQGPKLLIQFQNNGVVDDSQLPKDRFSAERLKGVDSTLKIQPAKLEDSAVYLCASSLGLGRGNTEAFFGQGTRLTVV.

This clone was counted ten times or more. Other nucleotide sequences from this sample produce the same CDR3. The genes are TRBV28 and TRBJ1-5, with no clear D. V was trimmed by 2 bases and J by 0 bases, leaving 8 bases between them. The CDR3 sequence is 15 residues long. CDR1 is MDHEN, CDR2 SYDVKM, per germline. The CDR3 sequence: CASSLPGYSNQPQHF. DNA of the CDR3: TGTGCCAGCAGTTTACCGGGGTATAGCAATCAGCCCCAGCATTTT.

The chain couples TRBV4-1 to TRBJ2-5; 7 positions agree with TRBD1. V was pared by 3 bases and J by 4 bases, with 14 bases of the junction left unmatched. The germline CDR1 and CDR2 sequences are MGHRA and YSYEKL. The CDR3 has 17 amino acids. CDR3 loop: CASSHSQGEGARETQYF. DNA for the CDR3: TGCGCCAGCAGCCACAGCCAAGGCGAGGGGGCGCGAGAGACCCAGTACTTC.

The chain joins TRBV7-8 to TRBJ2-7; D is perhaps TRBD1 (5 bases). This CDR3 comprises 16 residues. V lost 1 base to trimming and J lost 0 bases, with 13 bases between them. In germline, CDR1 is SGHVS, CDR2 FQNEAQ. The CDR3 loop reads CASSLGRRTSSYEQYF. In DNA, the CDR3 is TGTGCCAGCAGCTTAGGTCGGCGGACAAGCTCCTACGAGCAGTACTTC.

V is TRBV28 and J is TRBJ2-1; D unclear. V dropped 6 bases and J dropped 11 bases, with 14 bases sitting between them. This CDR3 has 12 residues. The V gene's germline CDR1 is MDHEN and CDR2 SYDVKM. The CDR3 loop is CASRTSGRKQFF. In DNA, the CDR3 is TGTGCCAGCAGGACCTCGGGCAGGAAGCAGTTCTTC.

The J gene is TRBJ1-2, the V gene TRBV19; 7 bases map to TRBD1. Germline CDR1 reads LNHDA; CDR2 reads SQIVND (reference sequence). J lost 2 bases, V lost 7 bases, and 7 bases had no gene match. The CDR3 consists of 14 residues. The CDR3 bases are TGTGCCAGTACCAGGACAGGATTAAACTATGGCTACACCTTC. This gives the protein CASTRTGLNYGYTF. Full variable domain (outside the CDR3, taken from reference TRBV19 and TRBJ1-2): DGGITQSPKYLFRKEGQNVTLSCEQNLNHDAMYWYRQDPGQGLRLIYYSQIVNDFQKGDIAEGYSVSREKKESFPLTVTSAQKNPTAFYLCASTRTGLNYGYTFGSGTRLTVV.

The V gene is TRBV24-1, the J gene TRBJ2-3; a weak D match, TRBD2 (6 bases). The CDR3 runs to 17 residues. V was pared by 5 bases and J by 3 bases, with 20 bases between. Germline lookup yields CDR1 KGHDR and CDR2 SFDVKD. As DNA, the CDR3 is TGTGCCACCAGTGGTTATTACGGGACTGGAGAAACAGATACGCAGTATTTT. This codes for CATSGYYGTGETDTQYF.

The CDR3 is CASSSSEGVNTEAFF. The CDR3 region has the DNA TGTGCCAGCAGTTCCTCGGAAGGGGTTAACACTGAAGCTTTCTTT. This chain links TRBV6-5 with TRBJ1-1, with a possible D match to TRBD1 (5 bases). CDR3 length: 15 amino acids. The ends were cut back, 4 bases at V and 2 bases at J, with 14 bases in the middle. The germline CDR1 and CDR2 sequences are MNHEY and SVGAGI.

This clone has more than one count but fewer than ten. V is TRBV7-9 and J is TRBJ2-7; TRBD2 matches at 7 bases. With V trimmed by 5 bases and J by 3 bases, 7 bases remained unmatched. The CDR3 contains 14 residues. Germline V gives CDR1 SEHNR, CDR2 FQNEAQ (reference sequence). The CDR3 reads CASSLMRGIYEQYF. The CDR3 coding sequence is TGTGCCAGCAGCCTGATGCGGGGGATCTACGAGCAGTACTTC.

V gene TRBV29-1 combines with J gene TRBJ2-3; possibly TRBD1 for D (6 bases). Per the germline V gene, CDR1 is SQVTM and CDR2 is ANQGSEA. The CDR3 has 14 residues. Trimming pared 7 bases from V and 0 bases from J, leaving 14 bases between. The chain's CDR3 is CSARQAPSTDTQYF. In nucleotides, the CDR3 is TGCAGCGCCCGACAGGCCCCCAGCACAGATACGCAGTATTTT.

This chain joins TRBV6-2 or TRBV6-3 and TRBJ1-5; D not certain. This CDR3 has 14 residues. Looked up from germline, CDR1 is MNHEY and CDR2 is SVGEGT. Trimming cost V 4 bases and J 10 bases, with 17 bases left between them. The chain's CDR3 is CASSLAAESRPQHF. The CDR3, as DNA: TGTGCCAGCAGTTTGGCAGCCGAGTCAAGACCCCAGCATTTT.

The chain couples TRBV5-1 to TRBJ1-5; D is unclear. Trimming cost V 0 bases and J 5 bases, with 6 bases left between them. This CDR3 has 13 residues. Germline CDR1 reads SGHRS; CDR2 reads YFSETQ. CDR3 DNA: TGCGCCAGCAGCTTGGAGGCTGATCAGCCCCAGCATTTT. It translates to CASSLEADQPQHF. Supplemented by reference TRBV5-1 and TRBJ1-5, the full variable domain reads KAGVTQTPRYLIKTRGQQVTLSCSPISGHRSVSWYQQTPGQGLQFLFEYFSETQRNKGNFPGRFSGRQFSNSRSEMNVSTLELGDSALYLCASSLEADQPQHFGDGTRLSIL.

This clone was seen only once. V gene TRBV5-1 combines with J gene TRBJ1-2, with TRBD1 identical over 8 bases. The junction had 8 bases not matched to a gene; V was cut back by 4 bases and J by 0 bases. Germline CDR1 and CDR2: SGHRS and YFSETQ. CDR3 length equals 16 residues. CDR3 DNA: TGCGCCAGCAGCGCTGACTGGACAGGGACTAACTATGGCTACACCTTC. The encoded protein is CASSADWTGTNYGYTF.

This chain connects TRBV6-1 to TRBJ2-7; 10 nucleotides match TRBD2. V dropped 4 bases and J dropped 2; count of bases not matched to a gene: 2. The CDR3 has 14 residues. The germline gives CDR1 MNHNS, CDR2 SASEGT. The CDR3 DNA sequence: TGTGCCAGCAGTGGAGCGGGGGGGCCCTACGAGCAGTACTTC. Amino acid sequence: CASSGAGGPYEQYF.

The CDR3 DNA follows: TGTGCCAGCAGCCAAGATCTGGGACTGCTGAACACTGAAGCTTTCTTT. Translation: CASSQDLGLLNTEAFF. V is TRBV4-2 and J is TRBJ1-1; the D gene is possibly TRBD1 (5 bases). V shed 0 bases and J shed 0 bases, with 11 bases lying between them. The CDR3 covers 16 residues. Germline CDR1 is LGHNA and CDR2 is YNFKEQ.

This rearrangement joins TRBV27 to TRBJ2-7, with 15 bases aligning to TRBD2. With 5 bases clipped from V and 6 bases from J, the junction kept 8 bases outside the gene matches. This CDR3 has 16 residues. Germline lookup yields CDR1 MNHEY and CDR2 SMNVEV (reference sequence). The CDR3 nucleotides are TGTGCCAGCAGTGTCGGGACTAGCGGGGGGAGGGGCGAGCAGTACTTC. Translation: CASSVGTSGGRGEQYF.

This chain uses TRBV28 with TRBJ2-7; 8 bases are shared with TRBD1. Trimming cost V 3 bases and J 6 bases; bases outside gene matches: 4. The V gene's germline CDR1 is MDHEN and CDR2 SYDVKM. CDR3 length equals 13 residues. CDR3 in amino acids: CASSFRTGTEQYF. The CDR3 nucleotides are TGTGCCAGCAGTTTCAGGACAGGGACCGAGCAGTACTTC.

The chain's CDR3 is CATSRGGQGGAAFF. CDR3 sequence (DNA): TGTGCCACCAGCAGAGGAGGACAGGGAGGTGCAGCTTTCTTT. The V call is TRBV15, the J call TRBJ1-1; 8 bases match TRBD1. Germline CDR1 LNHNV, CDR2 YYDKDF (reference sequence). The CDR3 has 14 amino acids. The V gene end was trimmed by 1 base and the J gene end by 10 bases; junction bases not matched to a gene: 8.

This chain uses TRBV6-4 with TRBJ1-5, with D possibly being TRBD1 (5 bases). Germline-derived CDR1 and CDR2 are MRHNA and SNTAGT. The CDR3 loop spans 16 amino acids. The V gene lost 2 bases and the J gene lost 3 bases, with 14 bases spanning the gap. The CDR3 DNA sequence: TGTGCCAGCAGTGACAAACCAGGGTATTCCAATCAGCCCCAGCATTTT. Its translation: CASSDKPGYSNQPQHF.

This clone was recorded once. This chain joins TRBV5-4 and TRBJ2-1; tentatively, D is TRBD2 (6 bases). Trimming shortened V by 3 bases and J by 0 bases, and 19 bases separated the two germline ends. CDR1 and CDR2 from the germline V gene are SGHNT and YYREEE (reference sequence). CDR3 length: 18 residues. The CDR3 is CASSSGGISPSSYNEQFF. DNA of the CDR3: TGTGCCAGCAGCTCTGGCGGGATTAGTCCTAGCTCCTACAATGAGCAGTTCTTC.

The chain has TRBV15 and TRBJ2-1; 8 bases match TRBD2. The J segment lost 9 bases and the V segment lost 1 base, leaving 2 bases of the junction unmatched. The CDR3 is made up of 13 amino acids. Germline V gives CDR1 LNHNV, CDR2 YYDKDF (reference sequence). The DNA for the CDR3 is TGTGCCACCAGCAGAGCGGGGGGGCTTGAGCAGTTCTTC. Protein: CATSRAGGLEQFF.

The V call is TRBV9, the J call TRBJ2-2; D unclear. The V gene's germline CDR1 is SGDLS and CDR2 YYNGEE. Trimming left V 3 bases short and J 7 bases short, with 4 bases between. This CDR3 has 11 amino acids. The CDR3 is CASSEGGELFF. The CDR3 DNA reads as TGTGCCAGCAGCGAGGGCGGGGAGCTGTTTTTT.

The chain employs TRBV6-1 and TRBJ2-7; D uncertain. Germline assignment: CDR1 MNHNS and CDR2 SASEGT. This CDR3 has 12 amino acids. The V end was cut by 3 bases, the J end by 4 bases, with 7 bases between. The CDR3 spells CASSDHLYEQYF. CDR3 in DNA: TGTGCCAGCAGTGATCATCTTTACGAGCAGTACTTC.

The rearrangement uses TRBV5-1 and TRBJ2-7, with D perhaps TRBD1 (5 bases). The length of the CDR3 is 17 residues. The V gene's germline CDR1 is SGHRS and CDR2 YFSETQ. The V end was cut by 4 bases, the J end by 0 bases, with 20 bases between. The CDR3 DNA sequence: TGCGCCAGCAGCCAAACGATGTGGGGCTTGAGCTCCTACGAGCAGTACTTC. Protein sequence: CASSQTMWGLSSYEQYF.